The TCR beta chain described here comes from a study of blood T cell repertoires in COVID-19. Study as a whole: Italy, Spain and the United States were the sources of the convalescent and acute COVID-19 samples.

Participants were placed into cohorts based on the clinical history they reported. This clone was detected a few times. Germline V gives CDR1 KGHDR, CDR2 SFDVKD. With 2 bases removed from V and 6 bases from J, the gap between germline ends came to 7 bases. This CDR3 region has 13 residues. As originally analysed: Reference gene primer amplification gave nucleated cell count estimates. Here immunoSEQ multiplex PCR was the method, and the copy in TCRdb shows in-frame clones only, minus some. The D gene and trimming were derived from the DNA, and the V and J assignments and clone size from that table. The sample carries some 170,000 clones, more than 85% recorded once.

V gene TRBV24-1 combines with J gene TRBJ2-1; D uncertain. The receptor was isolated from a human donor with acute COVID-19. The donor label of this sample is uncertain. The sequenced sample was PBMCs or T cells enriched from blood (not recorded which). The CDR3 protein is CATSDSTVNEQFF. The CDR3 DNA reads TGTGCCACCAGTGATTCTACAGTCAATGAGCAGTTCTTC.